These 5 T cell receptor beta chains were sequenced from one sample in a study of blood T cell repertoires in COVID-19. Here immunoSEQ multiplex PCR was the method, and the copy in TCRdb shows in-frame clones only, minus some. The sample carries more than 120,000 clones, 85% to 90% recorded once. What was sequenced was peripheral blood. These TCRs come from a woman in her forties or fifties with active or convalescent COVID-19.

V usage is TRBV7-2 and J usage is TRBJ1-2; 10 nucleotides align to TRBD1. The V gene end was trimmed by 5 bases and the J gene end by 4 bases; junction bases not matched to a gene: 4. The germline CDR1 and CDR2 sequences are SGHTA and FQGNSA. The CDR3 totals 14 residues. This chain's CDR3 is CASSRDRGSYGYTF. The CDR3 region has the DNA TGTGCCAGCAGCCGGGACAGGGGTTCCTATGGCTACACCTTC.

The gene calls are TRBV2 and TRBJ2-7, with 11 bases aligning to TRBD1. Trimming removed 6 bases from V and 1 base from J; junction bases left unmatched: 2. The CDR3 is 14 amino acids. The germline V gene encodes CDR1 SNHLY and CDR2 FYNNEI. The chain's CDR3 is CASRGTGGSYEQYF. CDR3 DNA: TGTGCCAGCAGGGGGACAGGGGGTTCCTACGAGCAGTACTTC.

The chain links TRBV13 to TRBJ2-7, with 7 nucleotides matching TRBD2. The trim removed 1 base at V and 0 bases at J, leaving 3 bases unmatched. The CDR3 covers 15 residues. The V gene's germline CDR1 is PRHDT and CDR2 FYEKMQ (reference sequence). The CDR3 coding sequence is TGTGCCAGCAGCTTAGACGGACTAGGCTCCTACGAGCAGTACTTC. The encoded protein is CASSLDGLGSYEQYF. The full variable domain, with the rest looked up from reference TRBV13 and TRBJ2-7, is AAGVIQSPRHLIKEKRETATLKCYPIPRHDTVYWYQQGPGQDPQFLISFYEKMQSDKGSIPDRFSAQQFSDYHSELNMSSLELGDSALYFCASSLDGLGSYEQYFGPGTRLTVT.

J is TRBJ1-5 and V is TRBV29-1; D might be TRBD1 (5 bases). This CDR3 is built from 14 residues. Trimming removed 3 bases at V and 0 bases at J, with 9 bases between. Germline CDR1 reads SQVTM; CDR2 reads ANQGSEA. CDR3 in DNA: TGCAGCGTTGAGACCGGGGGTAGCAATCAGCCCCAGCATTTT. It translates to CSVETGGSNQPQHF.

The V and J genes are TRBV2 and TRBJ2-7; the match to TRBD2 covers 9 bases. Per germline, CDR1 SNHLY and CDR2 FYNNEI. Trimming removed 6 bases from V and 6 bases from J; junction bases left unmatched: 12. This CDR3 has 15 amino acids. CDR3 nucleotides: TGTGCCAGCAGGATGGGGGGGACTAGCCGTGTCGAGCAGTACTTC. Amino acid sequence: CASRMGGTSRVEQYF.